The 25 T cell receptor beta chains below were found in one sample sequenced in a study of T cells in Graves' hyperthyroidism and ophthalmopathy. TCR beta CDR3 region amplification was performed from RNA transcripts. The HTBI primer set was used in a first-round RT-PCR of the TCR CDR3. TCRdb re-called the multiplex PCR reads with MiXCR, one entry per CDR3 protein. The table lists about 570,000 distinct CDR3 sequences, under 60% of them singletons. Material: peripheral blood or thyroid tissue (not recorded which). The receptors derive from an adult woman with Graves' disease, either hyperthyroidism or ophthalmopathy (not recorded which).

The V call is TRBV2, the J call TRBJ1-1, with D possibly being TRBD1 (5 bases). The CDR3 is made up of 11 amino acids. The germline CDR1 and CDR2 sequences are SNHLY and FYNNEI. With 3 bases removed from V and 9 bases from J, the gap between germline ends came to 8 bases. CDR3 DNA sequence: TGTGCCAGCAGTGATGGGGGGAAAGCTTTCTTT. Residues: CASSDGGKAFF.

This clonotype was counted at least ten times. The V call is TRBV9, the J call TRBJ2-7, with TRBD2 matching over 7 bases. V shed 4 bases and J 2 bases; nucleotides not matched to a gene: 6. Germline CDR1 SGDLS, CDR2 YYNGEE. The CDR3 consists of 14 residues. The CDR3 bases are TGTGCCAGCAGCCCCCATGGGAGGGCCTACGAGCAGTACTTC. Translating gives CASSPHGRAYEQYF.

In its sample, this clonotype was seen a few times. V gene TRBV6-5 combines with J gene TRBJ1-5; D not certain. In germline, CDR1 is MNHEY, CDR2 SVGAGI. V lost 5 bases and J lost 0, with 11 bases in between. The CDR3 runs to 15 residues. The CDR3 region has the DNA TGTGCCAGCAGTGAAGTAGACCCTAGCAATCAGCCCCAGCATTTT. It yields the protein CASSEVDPSNQPQHF.

The rearrangement joins TRBV7-6 to TRBJ1-2; D gene ambiguous. The germline gives CDR1 SGHVS, CDR2 FNYEAQ. Deletions cut 5 bases from V and 6 bases from J, with 22 bases between. CDR3 size: 16 residues. The CDR3 DNA is TGTGCCAGCAGCCCTGCCCCAGGTCCCGTCCCTAATGGCTACACCTTC. This codes for CASSPAPGPVPNGYTF. The full variable domain, its missing parts supplied by reference TRBV7-6 and TRBJ1-2, is GAGVSQSPRYKVTKRGQDVALRCDPISGHVSLYWYRQALGQGPEFLTYFNYEAQQDKSGLPNDRFSAERPEGSISTLTIQRTEQRDSAMYRCASSPAPGPVPNGYTFGSGTRLTVV.

In this sample, this clonotype turned up many times. Compared with germline, one end of the junction differs, possibly owing to a read error. This chain joins TRBV7-7 and TRBJ2-2, with D uncertain. The CDR3 loop spans 14 amino acids. Germline V gene sequence: CDR1 SSHAT, CDR2 FNYEAQ (reference sequence). The CDR3 sequence: CASSPRANTGELFF. The CDR3 DNA follows: TGTGCTAGCAGCCCTCGCGCGAACACCGGGGAGCTGTTTTTT.

This clonotype was observed many times. The V call is TRBV7-2, the J call TRBJ2-7; D is uncertain. The CDR3 runs to 13 residues. Between the trimmed V and J ends, which lost 4 bases and 5 bases, there was a span of 12 bases. The germline V gene encodes CDR1 SGHTA and CDR2 FQGNSA. This chain's CDR3 is CASSSFKGNEQYF. The CDR3 bases are TGTGCCAGCAGCTCCTTCAAGGGAAACGAGCAGTACTTC.

This clonotype was found many times. V is TRBV5-1 and J is TRBJ2-7; D might be TRBD2 (6 bases). The CDR3 extends over 13 amino acids. CDR1 and CDR2 from the germline V gene are SGHRS and YFSETQ. The V gene lost 0 bases and the J gene lost 6 bases, with 10 bases spanning the gap. This chain's CDR3 is CASSLEGAGEQYF. The DNA of the CDR3 is TGCGCCAGCAGCTTGGAGGGAGCGGGCGAGCAGTACTTC.

The gene calls are TRBV7-9 and TRBJ1-2, with D unclear. Germline V gene data show CDR1 as SEHNR and CDR2 as FQNEAQ (reference sequence). This CDR3 has 13 residues. Trimming pared 3 bases from V and 4 bases from J, leaving 9 bases between. The CDR3 loop is CASSFFPVYGYTF. In DNA, the CDR3 is TGTGCCAGCAGCTTCTTCCCCGTCTATGGCTACACCTTC.

This rearrangement joins TRBV29-1 to TRBJ1-2, with D unclear. CDR1 and CDR2 (germline): SQVTM, ANQGSEA. This CDR3 is 12 amino acids long. V was cut by 8 bases and J by 4 bases, with 14 bases left in between. The CDR3, as DNA: TGCAGCATCCCTTCCGTTTCCTATGGCTACACCTTC. As protein: CSIPSVSYGYTF. Full variable domain (rest looked up from reference TRBV29-1 and TRBJ1-2): SAVISQKPSRDICQRGTSLTIQCQVDSQVTMMFWYRQQPGQSLTLIATANQGSEATYESGFVIDKFPISRPNLTFSTLTVSNMSPEDSSIYLCSIPSVSYGYTFGSGTRLTVV.

This clonotype was counted between two and nine times. The limits of the CDR3 on the DNA are not certain, so only TCRdb's listed CDR3 is given. The genes are TRBV7-2 and TRBJ2-7; the DNA was not used to check the table's D call, TRBD1. Germline-derived CDR1 and CDR2 are SGHTA and FQGNSA. The CDR3 is 16 residues long, counting both termini. The CDR3 here is CASSQVPWGYTFEQYF.

This clonotype has only a few counts. The chain combines TRBV28 with TRBJ1-1, with 7 bases matching TRBD1. V lost 6 bases to trimming and J lost 4 bases; unmatched junction nucleotides: 8. CDR1 is MDHEN and CDR2 is SYDVKM in the germline V gene. The CDR3 length is 14 residues. The CDR3 sequence is CASRIQGSPTEAFF. CDR3 sequence (DNA): TGTGCCAGCAGGATACAGGGGTCTCCCACTGAAGCTTTCTTT.

This clonotype was counted ten times or more. V is TRBV7-8 and J is TRBJ1-5, with unresolved D. There are 13 residues in the CDR3. Deletions cut 1 base from V and 6 bases from J, with 7 bases between. Germline V gene sequence: CDR1 SGHVS, CDR2 FQNEAQ. The CDR3 loop reads CASSLGGRQPQHF. CDR3 bases: TGTGCCAGCAGCTTAGGTGGGCGTCAGCCCCAGCATTTT.

This clonotype was recorded at least ten times. The J gene is TRBJ1-1, the V gene TRBV19, with D unresolved. Trimming stripped 7 bases from V and 6 bases from J, with 15 bases between. This CDR3 has 13 amino acids. Germline CDR1 reads LNHDA; CDR2 reads SQIVND (reference sequence). The CDR3 loop is CASTNYRGSEAFF. CDR3 nucleotides: TGTGCCAGTACAAACTATCGCGGGTCTGAAGCTTTCTTT.

The chain links TRBV29-1 to TRBJ2-3; 7 bases are shared with TRBD1. In germline, CDR1 is SQVTM, CDR2 ANQGSEA. The CDR3 totals 13 residues. V shed 8 bases and J 4 bases; nucleotides not matched to a gene: 9. The CDR3 nucleotides read TGCAGCAGTGATAGTCAGGGGGCAGATACGCAGTATTTT. This sequence encodes CSSDSQGADTQYF.

This clonotype was found many times. The rearrangement joins TRBV7-2 to TRBJ2-5; no reliable D call. With 2 bases removed from V and 10 bases from J, the gap between germline ends came to 11 bases. The CDR3 is made up of 12 amino acids. Germline values: CDR1 SGHTA, CDR2 FQGNSA. This CDR3 reads CASSLNSLDQYF. For the CDR3, the DNA is TGTGCCAGCAGCTTAAATTCGTTGGACCAGTACTTC.

This clonotype was observed a handful of times. The chain links TRBV15 to TRBJ2-1; D remains unclear. The germline V and J ends were trimmed by 0 bases and 7 bases, with 16 bases remaining between them. The CDR3 length is 16 residues. Germline lookup yields CDR1 LNHNV and CDR2 YYDKDF (reference sequence). The CDR3 loop is CATSRDPTRPSNEQFF. For the CDR3, the DNA is TGTGCCACCAGCAGAGATCCAACGCGGCCTTCGAATGAGCAGTTCTTC.

This clonotype came up many times. This chain connects TRBV5-1 to TRBJ1-1; D unclear. This CDR3 has 13 amino acids. CDR1 SGHRS and CDR2 YFSETQ come from the germline V gene. The ends were cut back, 2 bases at V and 2 bases at J, with 7 bases in the middle. The CDR3 loop reads CASSFSRNTEAFF. DNA of the CDR3: TGCGCCAGCAGCTTTTCGAGAAACACTGAAGCTTTCTTT.

The chain recombines TRBV2 with TRBJ2-1; TRBD1 matches 7 bases. J was trimmed by 4 bases and V by 5 bases; bases with no gene match: 8. The CDR3 covers 15 residues. Germline CDR1 SNHLY, CDR2 FYNNEI. The CDR3 loop is CASSITGAGYNEQFF. The CDR3 nucleotides read TGTGCCAGCAGTATAACAGGGGCCGGTTACAATGAGCAGTTCTTC.

On this clonotype: Because it lacks the conserved phenylalanine or tryptophan at the end, this CDR3 is likely a read error. The DNA is left out, because the CDR3 cannot be placed on it with certainty; the CDR3 is given as TCRdb lists it. J is TRBJ1-4 and V is TRBV19. Per germline, CDR1 LNHDA and CDR2 SQIVND (reference sequence). Both ends counted, the CDR3 spans 10 residues. This CDR3 is CASSMGRTVY.

This chain uses TRBV5-1 with TRBJ1-1; the D is unclear. The germline gives CDR1 SGHRS, CDR2 YFSETQ. CDR3 size: 13 residues. The germline V and J ends were trimmed by 0 bases and 4 bases, with 7 bases remaining between them. CDR3 sequence: CASSLGPGTEAFF. In DNA, the CDR3 is TGCGCCAGCAGCTTGGGACCCGGCACTGAAGCTTTCTTT.

The V call is TRBV7-2, the J call TRBJ1-5, with 8 bases fitting TRBD1. The V gene end was trimmed by 5 bases and the J gene end by 7 bases; junction bases not matched to a gene: 13. The germline gives CDR1 SGHTA, CDR2 FQGNSA. The CDR3 runs to 16 residues. The CDR3 sequence: CASSIRTGRNEQPQHF. The CDR3 DNA reads TGTGCCAGCAGCATAAGGACAGGGAGGAACGAGCAGCCCCAGCATTTT.

This clonotype was seen ten or more times. The rearrangement links TRBV7-8 to TRBJ2-7, with D uncertain. Looked up from germline, CDR1 is SGHVS and CDR2 is FQNEAQ. V was cut by 4 bases and J by 2 bases, with 12 bases left in between. This CDR3 is 14 amino acids long. Here the CDR3 reads CASSSSGGAYEQYF. CDR3 coding DNA: TGTGCCAGCAGCTCCTCGGGCGGTGCCTACGAGCAGTACTTC. The full variable domain, with the rest looked up from reference TRBV7-8 and TRBJ2-7, is GAGVSQSPRYKVAKRGQDVALRCDPISGHVSLFWYQQALGQGPEFLTYFQNEAQLDKSGLPSDRFFAERPEGSVSTLKIQRTQQEDSAVYLCASSSSGGAYEQYFGPGTRLTVT.

For this clonotype: One end of the junction varies from germline; a read error may be responsible. V and J are TRBV7-9 and TRBJ1-1, with a tentative D call TRBD1 (5 bases). The CDR3 sequence is 13 residues long. Germline V lookup: CDR1 SEHNR, CDR2 FQNEAQ (reference sequence). The CDR3 spells CTSSSPGGTGAFF. CDR3 in DNA: TGTACCAGCAGCTCCCCGGGTGGGACTGGAGCTTTCTTT.

This chain uses TRBV6-5 with TRBJ2-2, with a tentative D call TRBD1 (5 bases). The V and J ends lost 7 bases and 4 bases respectively, with 13 bases between them. The CDR3 spans 14 residues. CDR1 and CDR2 from the germline V gene are MNHEY and SVGAGI. CDR3 nucleotide sequence: TGTGCCAGCACGAGGACAAGACCCACCGGGGAGCTGTTTTTT. Residues: CASTRTRPTGELFF.

The rearrangement joins TRBV20-1 to TRBJ1-2; 7 positions match TRBD1. This CDR3 contains 16 residues. With 6 bases clipped from V and 1 base from J, the junction kept 14 bases outside the gene matches. CDR1 is DFQATT, CDR2 SNEGSKA, per germline (reference sequence). CDR3 region: CSATEGGANHNYGYTF. The CDR3 DNA sequence: TGCAGTGCCACCGAAGGGGGCGCGAACCATAACTATGGCTACACCTTC.